A selection of T cell receptor beta chains follows, all from one sample in a study of blood T cell repertoires in COVID-19. Method: immunoSEQ multiplex PCR; TCRdb's copy keeps in-frame clones and lacks some. The sample yields approximately 300,000 clones, roughly nine tenths seen once. The source material was PBMCs or T cells enriched from blood (not recorded which). Receptors originate from a man in his sixties who had recovered from COVID-19. CDR3s include the opening cysteine and the closing phenylalanine or tryptophan. D genes are given only for firm matches. Some rows have no size entry. The others give once, few or many, or a class for an expanded clone.

j_gene: TRBJ2-7
abundance: -
v_gene: TRBV29-1
d_gene: -
CDR3aa: CSVAGLGGYEQYF
CDR3nt: TGCAGCGTTGCCGGCCTAGGGGGTTACGAGCAGTACTTC

j_gene: TRBJ2-3
abundance: -
v_gene: TRBV7-3
d_gene: TRBD1
CDR3aa: CASSPPGGADTQYF
CDR3nt: TGTGCCAGCAGCCCCCCAGGGGGTGCAGATACGCAGTATTTT

j_gene: TRBJ2-1
abundance: -
v_gene: TRBV12-3/TRBV12-4
d_gene: TRBD1
CDR3aa: CASSKGQYNEQFF
CDR3nt: TGTGCCAGCAGTAAGGGACAGTACAATGAGCAGTTCTTC

j_gene: TRBJ2-3
abundance: -
v_gene: TRBV12-5
d_gene: -
CDR3aa: CASGLVLGGASTDTQYF
CDR3nt: TGTGCTAGTGGTTTGGTACTGGGTGGGGCCAGCACAGATACGCAGTATTTT

j_gene: TRBJ1-2
abundance: -
v_gene: TRBV5-1
d_gene: TRBD1
CDR3aa: CASSFDRGYGYTF
CDR3nt: TGCGCCAGCAGCTTCGACAGGGGCTATGGCTACACCTTC

j_gene: TRBJ2-1
abundance: -
v_gene: TRBV20-1
d_gene: TRBD2
CDR3aa: CSAGWREKQFF
CDR3nt: TGCAGTGCTGGGTGGCGGGAGAAGCAGTTCTTC

j_gene: TRBJ2-3
abundance: -
v_gene: TRBV5-8
d_gene: TRBD1
CDR3aa: CASRNRQGSTDTQYF
CDR3nt: TGTGCCAGCCGCAACCGACAGGGAAGCACAGATACGCAGTATTTT

j_gene: TRBJ2-1
abundance: -
v_gene: TRBV20-1
d_gene: TRBD2
CDR3aa: CSASGGRAGSYNEQFF
CDR3nt: TGCAGTGCTAGTGGCGGGAGGGCTGGCTCCTACAATGAGCAGTTCTTC

j_gene: TRBJ2-4
abundance: -
v_gene: TRBV5-1
d_gene: TRBD2
CDR3aa: CASSSLASGSDIQYF
CDR3nt: TGCGCCAGCAGCTCCCTGGCTAGCGGGAGTGACATTCAGTACTTC

j_gene: TRBJ2-1
abundance: -
v_gene: TRBV24-1
d_gene: -
CDR3aa: CATSDLSSGEEQFF
CDR3nt: TGTGCCACCAGTGATTTAAGTTCGGGGGAGGAGCAGTTCTTC

j_gene: TRBJ2-7
abundance: -
v_gene: TRBV2
d_gene: TRBD1
CDR3aa: CASTEGGGNYEQYF
CDR3nt: TGTGCCAGCACCGAAGGGGGCGGAAACTACGAGCAGTACTTC

j_gene: TRBJ2-7
abundance: -
v_gene: TRBV7-9
d_gene: TRBD1
CDR3aa: CASSLDPGQGKGVEQYF
CDR3nt: TGTGCCAGCAGCTTAGACCCGGGACAGGGAAAGGGAGTCGAGCAGTACTTC

j_gene: TRBJ2-3
abundance: -
v_gene: TRBV6-2/TRBV6-3
d_gene: TRBD2
CDR3aa: CASSYSAGGPVSTDTQYF
CDR3nt: TGTGCCAGCAGTTACTCAGCGGGAGGGCCAGTCAGCACAGATACGCAGTATTTT

j_gene: TRBJ2-1
abundance: -
v_gene: TRBV28
d_gene: TRBD2
CDR3aa: CASRARGTSGDNEQFF
CDR3nt: TGTGCCAGCCGGGCGCGGGGGACTAGCGGGGACAATGAGCAGTTCTTC

j_gene: TRBJ2-5
abundance: -
v_gene: TRBV7-2
d_gene: TRBD2
CDR3aa: CASSSSGQVQETQYF
CDR3nt: TGTGCCAGCAGCTCTAGCGGGCAAGTTCAAGAGACCCAGTACTTC

j_gene: TRBJ1-4
abundance: -
v_gene: TRBV7-9
d_gene: TRBD1
CDR3aa: CASSSTGQSEKLFF
CDR3nt: TGTGCCAGCAGCTCGACAGGGCAGAGTGAAAAACTGTTTTTT

j_gene: TRBJ1-3
abundance: -
v_gene: TRBV7-9
d_gene: -
CDR3aa: CASSLDTGTGNTIYF
CDR3nt: TGTGCCAGCAGCTTAGATACCGGGACTGGAAACACCATATATTTT

j_gene: TRBJ1-5
abundance: -
v_gene: TRBV6-5
d_gene: TRBD1
CDR3aa: CASSPGGQPQHF
CDR3nt: TGTGCCAGCAGTCCAGGGGGACAGCCCCAGCATTTT

j_gene: TRBJ1-2
abundance: -
v_gene: TRBV10-3
d_gene: TRBD1
CDR3aa: CAIGWGTGGGYTF
CDR3nt: TGTGCCATCGGTTGGGGGACAGGAGGTGGCTACACCTTC

j_gene: TRBJ2-5
abundance: -
v_gene: TRBV6-1
d_gene: TRBD2
CDR3aa: CASSETSGRRETQYF
CDR3nt: TGTGCCAGCAGTGAGACTAGCGGGAGGAGAGAGACCCAGTACTTC

j_gene: TRBJ2-1
abundance: -
v_gene: TRBV29-1
d_gene: TRBD2
CDR3aa: CSVARGRTSGINEQFF
CDR3nt: TGCAGCGTTGCAAGGGGTAGGACTAGCGGGATTAATGAGCAGTTCTTC

j_gene: TRBJ2-6
abundance: -
v_gene: TRBV19
d_gene: TRBD1
CDR3aa: CASSIDLGTGPGANVLTF
CDR3nt: TGTGCCAGTAGTATAGATCTCGGGACAGGGCCTGGGGCCAACGTCCTGACTTTC

j_gene: TRBJ2-1
abundance: -
v_gene: TRBV6-1
d_gene: -
CDR3aa: CASSEAQGFEQFF
CDR3nt: TGTGCCAGCAGTGAAGCCCAGGGGTTTGAGCAGTTCTTC

j_gene: TRBJ1-3
abundance: -
v_gene: TRBV12-3/TRBV12-4
d_gene: -
CDR3aa: CASRDYSGNTIYF
CDR3nt: TGTGCCAGCAGGGACTACTCTGGAAACACCATATATTTT

j_gene: TRBJ2-2
abundance: -
v_gene: TRBV7-6
d_gene: TRBD1
CDR3aa: CASSLFPGTGNTGELFF
CDR3nt: TGTGCCAGCAGCTTATTCCCCGGGACAGGGAACACCGGGGAGCTGTTTTTT

j_gene: TRBJ2-1
abundance: -
v_gene: TRBV28
d_gene: TRBD1
CDR3aa: CASSFPGQGIYQFF
CDR3nt: TGTGCCAGCAGTTTCCCAGGACAGGGTATTTACCAGTTCTTC

j_gene: TRBJ1-2
abundance: -
v_gene: TRBV28
d_gene: -
CDR3aa: CASSHPRDGNYGYTF
CDR3nt: TGTGCCAGCAGTCACCCGCGGGACGGGAACTATGGCTACACCTTC

j_gene: TRBJ1-2
abundance: once
v_gene: TRBV30
d_gene: -
CDR3aa: CAWSVGAGPRGYTF
CDR3nt: TGTGCCTGGAGTGTAGGGGCCGGGCCGCGTGGCTACACCTTC

j_gene: TRBJ1-5
abundance: -
v_gene: TRBV2
d_gene: -
CDR3aa: CASMLEGNQPQHF
CDR3nt: TGTGCCAGCATGTTGGAGGGCAATCAGCCCCAGCATTTT

j_gene: TRBJ2-7
abundance: -
v_gene: TRBV5-1
d_gene: -
CDR3aa: CASSLVVGAYEQYF
CDR3nt: TGCGCCAGCAGCTTGGTCGTAGGAGCCTACGAGCAGTACTTC

j_gene: TRBJ2-1
abundance: -
v_gene: TRBV25-1
d_gene: TRBD2
CDR3aa: CASGLAGGNEQFF
CDR3nt: TGTGCCAGCGGACTAGCGGGGGGCAATGAGCAGTTCTTC

j_gene: TRBJ2-2
abundance: -
v_gene: TRBV18
d_gene: -
CDR3aa: CASSFYRGTEKAGSLFF
CDR3nt: TGTGCCAGCTCATTCTACAGGGGCACGGAGAAGGCGGGGAGCTTGTTTTTT

j_gene: TRBJ2-3
abundance: once
v_gene: TRBV27
d_gene: TRBD2
CDR3aa: CASSLAGVLTDTQYF
CDR3nt: TGTGCCAGCAGTTTAGCGGGAGTGTTGACAGATACGCAGTATTTT

j_gene: TRBJ1-2
abundance: -
v_gene: TRBV5-1
d_gene: TRBD1
CDR3aa: CASSLDGQGRGYTF
CDR3nt: TGCGCCAGCAGCCTGGACGGACAGGGTCGGGGCTACACCTTC

j_gene: TRBJ2-2
abundance: -
v_gene: TRBV11-2
d_gene: -
CDR3aa: CASSLAVTGELFF
CDR3nt: TGTGCCAGCAGCTTAGCGGTCACCGGGGAGCTGTTTTTT

j_gene: TRBJ2-7
abundance: -
v_gene: TRBV6-5
d_gene: TRBD2
CDR3aa: CASSYGSGSSSYEQYF
CDR3nt: TGTGCCAGCAGTTACGGTAGCGGGTCGAGCTCCTACGAGCAGTACTTC

j_gene: TRBJ1-1
abundance: -
v_gene: TRBV5-1
d_gene: -
CDR3aa: CASSTGQSNTEAFF
CDR3nt: TGCGCCAGCAGCACGGGACAATCAAACACTGAAGCTTTCTTT

j_gene: TRBJ1-1
abundance: -
v_gene: TRBV11-2
d_gene: -
CDR3aa: CASSLGLGGSETEAFF
CDR3nt: TGTGCCAGCAGCTTAGGTTTAGGGGGAAGTGAGACTGAAGCTTTCTTT

j_gene: TRBJ1-5
abundance: -
v_gene: TRBV27
d_gene: -
CDR3aa: CASSLYPPSGSNQPQHF
CDR3nt: TGTGCCAGCAGTTTATACCCCCCGTCAGGGAGCAATCAGCCCCAGCATTTT

j_gene: TRBJ1-5
abundance: -
v_gene: TRBV29-1
d_gene: -
CDR3aa: CSVARGRDQPQHF
CDR3nt: TGCAGCGTTGCAAGGGGAAGGGATCAGCCCCAGCATTTT

j_gene: TRBJ2-7
abundance: -
v_gene: TRBV5-6
d_gene: TRBD1
CDR3aa: CASSSGTANEQYF
CDR3nt: TGTGCCAGCAGCTCCGGGACAGCTAACGAGCAGTACTTC

j_gene: TRBJ1-5
abundance: -
v_gene: TRBV28
d_gene: -
CDR3aa: CASSLLRQGKQPQHF
CDR3nt: TGTGCCAGCAGTCTGTTACGTCAGGGAAAGCAGCCCCAGCATTTT

j_gene: TRBJ2-6
abundance: -
v_gene: TRBV30
d_gene: TRBD2
CDR3aa: CAWSKFGVGLAAAGANVLTF
CDR3nt: TGTGCCTGGAGTAAGTTCGGGGTAGGACTAGCTGCTGCTGGGGCCAACGTCCTGACTTTC

j_gene: TRBJ1-1
abundance: -
v_gene: TRBV7-9
d_gene: TRBD1
CDR3aa: CAGYRDRGPLNTEAFF
CDR3nt: TGTGCCGGCTACCGGGACAGGGGCCCTCTGAACACTGAAGCTTTCTTT

j_gene: TRBJ2-3
abundance: -
v_gene: TRBV3-1/TRBV3-2
d_gene: TRBD2
CDR3aa: CASSQDDGTSGITDTQYF
CDR3nt: TGTGCCAGCAGCCAAGATGACGGGACTAGCGGGATCACAGATACGCAGTATTTT

j_gene: TRBJ2-1
abundance: few
v_gene: TRBV29-1
d_gene: -
CDR3aa: CSVTGSGGEQFF
CDR3nt: TGCAGCGTAACGGGCTCCGGGGGTGAGCAGTTCTTC

j_gene: TRBJ2-3
abundance: -
v_gene: TRBV12-3/TRBV12-4
d_gene: TRBD2
CDR3aa: CASKRDTDTQYF
CDR3nt: TGTGCCAGCAAGCGGGACACAGATACGCAGTATTTT

j_gene: TRBJ1-2
abundance: -
v_gene: TRBV3-1/TRBV3-2
d_gene: -
CDR3aa: CASSQDAGGDYGYTF
CDR3nt: TGTGCCAGCAGCCAAGATGCCGGAGGGGACTATGGCTACACCTTC

j_gene: TRBJ1-4
abundance: -
v_gene: TRBV5-1
d_gene: TRBD1
CDR3aa: CASSLEGTGYEKLFF
CDR3nt: TGCGCCAGCAGCTTGGAGGGGACAGGGTACGAAAAACTGTTTTTT

j_gene: TRBJ1-1
abundance: -
v_gene: TRBV30
d_gene: TRBD1
CDR3aa: CAWKGQPLNTEAFF
CDR3nt: TGTGCCTGGAAGGGACAGCCACTGAACACTGAAGCTTTCTTT

j_gene: TRBJ2-7
abundance: -
v_gene: TRBV9
d_gene: TRBD1
CDR3aa: CASSVEGTGANEQYF
CDR3nt: TGTGCCAGCAGCGTAGAAGGGACAGGGGCCAACGAGCAGTACTTC

j_gene: TRBJ2-7
abundance: -
v_gene: TRBV5-1
d_gene: TRBD2
CDR3aa: CASSLSTGGYSYEQYF
CDR3nt: TGCGCCAGCAGCTTGAGTACCGGGGGGTACTCCTACGAGCAGTACTTC

j_gene: TRBJ2-3
abundance: -
v_gene: TRBV24-1
d_gene: -
CDR3aa: CATSEAGGPDTQYF
CDR3nt: TGTGCCACCAGTGAGGCTGGGGGCCCCGATACGCAGTATTTT